The clone carrying this TCR beta chain appeared a few times. Its antigen is currently unknown. Assay: immunoSEQ multiplex PCR; the TCRdb copy retains only in-frame clones and omits some. This table has over 200,000 clones, 88% appearing once. These data originate in a study of cytomegalovirus exposure and HLA in healthy donors. Notes on the study in general: Some TCR beta chains (around 180 of them) were listed as cytomegalovirus-associated. In vitro assays verified that three CMV-associated chains recognized CMV antigens specifically.

The sequencing sample was made of PBMCs. This clonotype was obtained from a woman aged 18-29 years in good health and CMV-seronegative.

The CDR3 spells CASSEFGGTYEQYF. Written as DNA, the CDR3 is TGTGCCAGCAGTGAATTTGGGGGGACCTACGAGCAGTACTTC. The chain links TRBV6-1 to TRBJ2-7; tentative D call: TRBD2 (6 bases). The CDR3 extends over 14 amino acids. Germline CDR1 MNHNS, CDR2 SASEGT. Trimming left V 2 bases short and J 2 bases short, with 10 bases between.